The 19 T cell receptor beta chains below were found in one sample sequenced in a study of blood T cell repertoires in COVID-19. This table comes from immunoSEQ multiplex PCR, and its TCRdb copy is limited to in-frame clones, with some not included. The sample shows approximately 76,000 clones, roughly 88% of them seen only once. The sequenced sample consisted of peripheral blood. The receptors originated from a human donor in a cohort sampled during active COVID-19.

V usage is TRBV14 and J usage is TRBJ2-3; D possibly corresponds to TRBD2 (6 bases). V lost 5 bases and J 0 bases, leaving 15 bases between the germline ends. Germline V lookup: CDR1 SGHDN, CDR2 FVKESK. This CDR3 is 16 amino acids long. DNA of the CDR3: TGTGCCAGCAGCACGGGACGAAGCGGGAGCACAGATACGCAGTATTTT. This codes for CASSTGRSGSTDTQYF. Looking up the rest from reference TRBV14 and TRBJ2-3 gives the full variable domain: EAGVTQFPSHSVIEKGQTVTLRCDPISGHDNLYWYRRVMGKEIKFLLHFVKESKQDESGMPNNRFLAERTGGTYSTLKVQPAELEDSGVYFCASSTGRSGSTDTQYFGPGTRLTVL.

The sample holds one count of this clone. The rearrangement joins TRBV27 to TRBJ2-7, with D perhaps TRBD2 (5 bases). The CDR3 has 15 residues. Germline V lookup: CDR1 MNHEY, CDR2 SMNVEV (reference sequence). V lost 8 bases to trimming and J lost 4 bases, with 21 bases between them. In DNA form, the CDR3 reads TGTGCCAGCCACCCGTCGGCGGTCGGGGTTTACGAGCAGTACTTC. Translation: CASHPSAVGVYEQYF.

This clone came up a few times. The chain employs TRBV12-5 and TRBJ2-5; tentatively, D is TRBD2 (5 bases). The CDR3 runs 15 residues. From germline, CDR1 is LGHNT and CDR2 FRNRAP. V was cut by 1 base and J by 5 bases, with 14 bases left in between. The CDR3 DNA is TGTGCTAGTGGTTTGGGCCTAGGAGGAGGCGAGACCCAGTACTTC. Encoded protein: CASGLGLGGGETQYF. The full variable domain, with the rest looked up from reference TRBV12-5 and TRBJ2-5, is DARVTQTPRHKVTEMGQEVTMRCQPILGHNTVFWYRQTMMQGLELLAYFRNRAPLDDSGMPKDRFSAEMPDATLATLKIQPSEPRDSAVYFCASGLGLGGGETQYFGPGTRLLVL.

The rearrangement uses TRBV12-5 and TRBJ2-6; D not certain. V was pared by 1 base and J by 0 bases, with 7 bases between. The CDR3 spans 16 residues. CDR1 and CDR2 from the germline V gene are LGHNT and FRNRAP. The CDR3 loop is CASGLGVSSGANVLTF. The CDR3 DNA follows: TGTGCTAGTGGTTTGGGAGTGAGCTCTGGGGCCAACGTCCTGACTTTC.

The chain carries TRBV28 and TRBJ2-7; 9 bases fit TRBD1. Germline V lookup: CDR1 MDHEN, CDR2 SYDVKM. This CDR3 comprises 14 residues. V dropped 8 bases and J dropped 2; count of bases not matched to a gene: 7. The CDR3 coding sequence is TGTGCCAGCTCCCGGGACAGGGCCACCTACGAGCAGTACTTC. Amino acids: CASSRDRATYEQYF.

The chain recombines TRBV3-1 (or the pseudogene TRBV3-2) with TRBJ1-2, with a tentative D call TRBD1 (5 bases). There are 13 residues in the CDR3. V lost 0 bases to trimming and J lost 9 bases, with 11 bases between them. The germline V gene encodes CDR1 LGHDT and CDR2 YNNKEL (reference sequence). CDR3 protein: CASSQDDSFRYTF. CDR3 coding DNA: TGTGCCAGCAGCCAAGATGACAGCTTTCGCTACACCTTC.

This chain links TRBV28 with TRBJ1-1; 7 bases fit TRBD1. The CDR3 spans 16 residues. Germline V gives CDR1 MDHEN, CDR2 SYDVKM. Trimming removed 4 bases from V and 0 bases from J; junction bases left unmatched: 8. The CDR3, as DNA: TGTGCCAGCAGTTCTCCGGGACAGTATATGAACACTGAAGCTTTCTTT. It yields the protein CASSSPGQYMNTEAFF.

The rearrangement joins TRBV4-1 to TRBJ2-6; 9 bases fit TRBD1. Germline trimming cut 0 bases from V and 1 base from J; bases unmatched to any gene: 4. Germline loops: CDR1 MGHRA, CDR2 YSYEKL. The CDR3 loop spans 18 amino acids. CDR3 sequence (DNA): TGCGCCAGCAGCCAAGATCGGGACAGGGTTTCTGGGGCCAACGTCCTGACTTTC. Protein sequence: CASSQDRDRVSGANVLTF.

The chain combines TRBV6-2 or TRBV6-3 with TRBJ2-7, with 10 bases fitting TRBD1. From germline, CDR1 is MNHEY and CDR2 SVGEGT. The CDR3 loop spans 16 amino acids. The ends lost 1 base at V and 5 bases at J; junction bases unmatched: 8. The chain's CDR3 is CASSYLLDRGSNEQYF. CDR3 in DNA: TGTGCCAGCAGTTACTTGTTGGACAGGGGGTCCAACGAGCAGTACTTC.

This clone showed up just once. The chain combines TRBV28 with TRBJ2-1; possible D gene TRBD1, 5 bases. V dropped 6 bases and J dropped 9 bases, with 12 bases sitting between them. This CDR3 spans 12 amino acids. Germline CDR1 MDHEN, CDR2 SYDVKM. The CDR3 sequence is CASRYRTGEQFF. The CDR3 nucleotides are TGTGCCAGCAGGTACCGTACAGGTGAGCAGTTCTTC.

The chain recombines TRBV3-1 (or the pseudogene TRBV3-2) with TRBJ1-2; the D is unclear. V lost 0 bases and J 6 bases, leaving 5 bases between the germline ends. CDR3 size: 12 residues. Germline V gene sequence: CDR1 LGHDT, CDR2 YNNKEL (reference sequence). The CDR3 is CASSQEEHGYTF. CDR3 DNA sequence: TGTGCCAGCAGCCAAGAGGAGCATGGCTACACCTTC.

The genes are TRBV4-2 and TRBJ1-2; D is undetermined. The CDR3 is 15 amino acids. V lost 4 bases and J 1 base, leaving 13 bases between the germline ends. Germline lookup yields CDR1 LGHNA and CDR2 YNFKEQ. This CDR3 is CASSPSARNNYGYTF. Written as DNA, the CDR3 is TGTGCCAGCAGCCCCTCGGCCAGGAATAACTATGGCTACACCTTC.

DNA for the CDR3: TGTGCCAGCTCAGGGGGACAGTGGGACACTGAAGCTTTCTTT. As protein: CASSGGQWDTEAFF. The chain links TRBV18 to TRBJ1-1; TRBD1 agrees at 7 bases. Germline V gives CDR1 KGHSH, CDR2 LQKENI. CDR3 length equals 14 residues. V shed 5 bases and J 3 bases; nucleotides not matched to a gene: 6.

This chain uses TRBV5-1 with TRBJ2-3, with D perhaps matching TRBD2 (6 bases). There are 15 residues in the CDR3. Germline V gene data show CDR1 as SGHRS and CDR2 as YFSETQ. V was pared by 1 base and J by 4 bases, with 13 bases between. The CDR3 DNA is TGCGCCAGCAGCTTGTTTGGAGGGAGTGCAGATACGCAGTATTTT. It specifies CASSLFGGSADTQYF.

The gene calls are TRBV4-2 and TRBJ1-2, with TRBD1 identical over 7 bases. In germline, CDR1 is LGHNA, CDR2 YNFKEQ. The CDR3 runs 15 residues. Trimming at V came to 0 bases and at J to 2 bases, leaving 3 bases not matched to a gene. CDR3: CASSQDQGGNYGYTF. The CDR3 DNA reads TGTGCCAGCAGCCAAGACCAGGGGGGAAACTATGGCTACACCTTC.

Only one count was recorded for this clone. The chain combines TRBV5-1 with TRBJ1-4; TRBD1 is a possible D gene (6 bases). V was trimmed by 0 bases and J by 12 bases, leaving 18 bases between them. Germline V lookup: CDR1 SGHRS, CDR2 YFSETQ. This CDR3 has 15 residues. The CDR3 reads CASSLDRESRSELFF. The CDR3 DNA sequence: TGCGCCAGCAGCTTGGACAGGGAATCTCGGTCGGAACTGTTTTTT. Together with reference TRBV5-1 and TRBJ1-4, the CDR3 gives the full variable domain: KAGVTQTPRYLIKTRGQQVTLSCSPISGHRSVSWYQQTPGQGLQFLFEYFSETQRNKGNFPGRFSGRQFSNSRSEMNVSTLELGDSALYLCASSLDRESRSELFFGSGTQLSVL.

The chain is built from TRBV4-2 and TRBJ1-2; 7 nucleotides align to TRBD1. The CDR3 totals 13 residues. V lost 4 bases and J lost 6; bases outside the gene matches: 5. The germline CDR1 and CDR2 sequences are LGHNA and YNFKEQ. CDR3 amino acids: CASSPRQGDGYTF. CDR3 coding DNA: TGTGCCAGCAGCCCCCGACAGGGAGATGGCTACACCTTC.

The genes are TRBV28 and TRBJ2-2; tentatively, D is TRBD2 (6 bases). The CDR3 is made up of 13 amino acids. V lost 6 bases, J lost 5 bases, and 10 bases lay in between. Per germline, CDR1 MDHEN and CDR2 SYDVKM. The CDR3 loop is CASRRLVTGELFF. CDR3 sequence (DNA): TGTGCCAGCAGGAGACTAGTAACCGGGGAGCTGTTTTTT.

The chain uses TRBV4-1 and TRBJ2-7; TRBD1 agrees at 9 bases. CDR3 size: 15 residues. The germline gives CDR1 MGHRA, CDR2 YSYEKL. The J segment lost 2 bases and the V segment lost 2 bases, leaving 4 bases of the junction unmatched. The CDR3 is CASSQTGGNTYEQYF. The CDR3 region has the DNA TGCGCCAGCAGCCAAACAGGGGGCAATACCTACGAGCAGTACTTC.